A single sample gave rise to the 21 T cell receptor gamma chains below, sequenced in a study of gamma-delta chains in newborns, infants, children. TCRdb reanalyzed the reads using CATT. The data contain roughly 3,500 gamma-chain clones, around 61% of them seen just once; the ten biggest clones take up 15% to 20%. What was sequenced was blood. The receptors shown here come from a child who was a newborn, infant or young child, either healthy, febrile or measles-vaccinated (not recorded which).

This clone was detected only a few times. This same CDR3 is encoded by further DNA sequences in the sample. The chain couples TRGV9 to TRGJ1 or TRGJ2. As TCRdb names no J gene, one was assigned here on the basis of a DNA match to germline. Germline trimming cut 1 base from V and 7 bases from J; bases unmatched to any gene: 4. From germline, CDR1 is GITISATS and CDR2 ISYDGTV (reference sequence). CDR3 length: 12 residues. CDR3 region: CALWEVWYKKLF. The CDR3 nucleotides read TGTGCCTTGTGGGAGGTTTGGTATAAGAAACTCTTT.

The genes are TRGV8 and TRGJP1. TCRdb lists no J gene, so it was determined here by aligning the DNA to germline. Losses at the gene ends were 5 bases for V and 0 bases for J; bases not matched to a gene: 6. Germline V gene data show CDR1 as VENAVY and CDR2 as YDSYNSRV. The CDR3 loop spans 15 amino acids. As DNA, the CDR3 is TGTGCCACCTGGGGTAAAGATACCACTGGTTGGTTCAAGATATTT. Translation: CATWGKDTTGWFKIF.

The rearrangement links TRGV8 to TRGJP2. The J gene, absent from TCRdb, was called here by matching the DNA to germline. CDR1 is VENAVY, CDR2 YDSYNSRV, per germline. The J segment lost 5 bases and the V segment lost 1 base, leaving 4 bases of the junction unmatched. CDR3 length: 14 amino acids. CDR3 sequence (DNA): TGTGCCACCTGGGATAGAGAAAGTGATTGGATCAAGACGTTT. This translates into CATWDRESDWIKTF.

The chain joins TRGV2 to TRGJP1. The J gene was not available in TCRdb and was assigned here by matching the DNA to germline segments. Germline V gene lookup returns CDR1 EGSNGY and CDR2 YDSYNSKV. There are 16 residues in the CDR3. Trimming at V came to 1 base and at J to 0 bases, leaving 5 bases not matched to a gene. CDR3 amino acids: CATWDGTYTTGWFKIF. The CDR3 DNA is TGTGCCACCTGGGACGGAACATATACCACTGGTTGGTTCAAGATATTT.

This clone turned up a few times. CDR3 protein: CALWEGDGLGKKIKVF. CDR3 coding DNA: TGTGCCTTGTGGGAGGGGGACGGGTTGGGCAAAAAAATCAAGGTATTT. The rearrangement uses TRGV9 and TRGJP. Germline matching of the DNA provided the J gene here, since TCRdb leaves it blank. The CDR3 extends over 16 amino acids. CDR1 and CDR2 (germline): GITISATS, ISYDGTV (reference sequence). V lost 2 bases to trimming and J lost 9 bases; unmatched junction nucleotides: 7.

Details on this clone: The same CDR3 arises from other DNA sequences in this sample as well. The chain employs TRGV4 and TRGJ1 or TRGJ2. The J gene is not listed in TCRdb, so it was assigned here from a DNA match to germline. Germline V gives CDR1 EGSTGY, CDR2 YDSYTSSV. This CDR3 contains 14 residues. The junction had 4 bases not matched to a gene; V was cut back by 1 base and J by 1 base. The CDR3 DNA sequence: TGTGCCACCTGGGATGGCCTAAATTATTATAAGAAACTCTTT. It encodes CATWDGLNYYKKLF.

This clone was seen more than once but under ten times. This chain joins TRGV5 and TRGJ1 or TRGJ2. TCRdb does not report a J gene; here it was assigned by matching the DNA to germline references. After removal of 0 bases from V and 7 bases from J, the junction contained 9 bases not matched to a gene. CDR3 length equals 14 residues. Germline CDR1 is VINAFY and CDR2 is YDVSNSKD. The CDR3 DNA follows: TGTGCCACCTGGGACAGGCGGGTTTCCTATAAGAAACTCTTT. Amino acid sequence: CATWDRRVSYKKLF.

As for this clone: A much larger clone differs from this one at a single base, so this may be a read error. Additional DNA sequences in this sample encode the identical CDR3. The chain is built from TRGV9 and TRGJP. In the absence of a J gene in TCRdb, the DNA was matched to germline to assign it here. The CDR3 covers 15 residues. Germline V gives CDR1 GITISATS, CDR2 ISYDGTV (reference sequence). J was trimmed by 9 bases and V by 0 bases; bases with no gene match: 2. CDR3 in amino acids: CALWEVRLGKKIKVF. The CDR3 DNA is TGTGCCTTGTGGGAGGTGAGGTTGGGCAAAAAAATCAAGGTATTT.

Concerning this clone: Other DNA sequences from this sample encode an identical CDR3 as well. The chain employs TRGV2 and TRGJP2. The J gene, absent from TCRdb, was called here by matching the DNA to germline. This CDR3 region has 15 residues. The ends lost 0 bases at V and 1 base at J; junction bases unmatched: 2. The germline V gene encodes CDR1 EGSNGY and CDR2 YDSYNSKV. Written as DNA, the CDR3 is TGTGCCACCTGGGACGGGCGTAGTAGTGATTGGATCAAGACGTTT. This gives the protein CATWDGRSSDWIKTF.

The chain uses TRGV4 and TRGJ1 or TRGJ2. Because TCRdb records no J gene, it was assigned here through a match of the DNA to germline. Germline CDR1 EGSTGY, CDR2 YDSYTSSV. Unmatched junction bases numbered 4, after V lost 0 bases and J lost 2 bases. The length of the CDR3 is 14 residues. The DNA of the CDR3 is TGTGCCACCTGGGATGGGCTTCATTATTATAAGAAACTCTTT. Translation: CATWDGLHYYKKLF.

On this clone itself: Other nucleotide sequences in the sample specify the same CDR3. This sequence joins TRGV9 and TRGJ1 or TRGJ2. Matching the DNA to germline supplied the J gene, which TCRdb does not give. V dropped 0 bases and J dropped 8; count of bases not matched to a gene: 1. The CDR3 is 11 residues long. The germline CDR1 and CDR2 sequences are GITISATS and ISYDGTV (reference sequence). The CDR3 loop reads CALWEVDKKLF. DNA of the CDR3: TGTGCCTTGTGGGAGGTGGATAAGAAACTCTTT.

The chain carries TRGV4 and TRGJ1 or TRGJ2. The J gene was missing in TCRdb and was found by matching the end of the DNA to germline. Per the germline V gene, CDR1 is EGSTGY and CDR2 is YDSYTSSV. This CDR3 spans 15 amino acids. V shed 1 base and J 6 bases; nucleotides not matched to a gene: 12. The CDR3 loop is CATWDGPPGSYKKLF. The CDR3 nucleotides are TGTGCCACCTGGGATGGCCCACCGGGGTCTTATAAGAAACTCTTT.

The chain employs TRGV8 and TRGJP2. TCRdb supplies no J gene; here it was assigned by aligning the nucleotide sequence to germline. CDR1 and CDR2 from the germline V gene are VENAVY and YDSYNSRV. V shed 0 bases and J 3 bases; nucleotides not matched to a gene: 1. The CDR3 contains 14 residues. The CDR3 nucleotides read TGTGCCACCTGGGATAGGCGTAGTGATTGGATCAAGACGTTT. Translation gives CATWDRRSDWIKTF.

The genes are TRGV9 and TRGJ1 or TRGJ2. TCRdb carries no J gene annotation; the J gene was assigned here by matching the DNA with germline. Germline trimming cut 3 bases from V and 1 base from J; bases unmatched to any gene: 6. The germline V gene encodes CDR1 GITISATS and CDR2 ISYDGTV (reference sequence). The CDR3 is made up of 14 amino acids. CDR3 protein: CALWELRNYYKKLF. The CDR3 region has the DNA TGTGCCTTGTGGGAGTTACGAAATTATTATAAGAAACTCTTT.

The chain employs TRGV9 and TRGJP. The J gene, not given by TCRdb, was assigned here from a germline match of the nucleotide sequence. Germline loops: CDR1 GITISATS, CDR2 ISYDGTV (reference sequence). This CDR3 spans 19 amino acids. V lost 1 base and J lost 10; bases outside the gene matches: 16. The CDR3 region has the DNA TGTGCCTTGTGGGAGGTAAAGGCGCCGGGGATTTTGGGCAAAAAAATCAAGGTATTT. Translated, it gives CALWEVKAPGILGKKIKVF.

The chain uses TRGV3 and TRGJ1 or TRGJ2. The J gene, missing from TCRdb, was assigned here through DNA to germline matching. This CDR3 comprises 14 residues. Trimming at V came to 0 bases and at J to 2 bases, leaving 4 bases not matched to a gene. Germline CDR1 reads VTNTFY; CDR2 reads YDVSTARD (reference sequence). CDR3 loop: CATWDRRDYYKKLF. DNA for the CDR3: TGTGCCACCTGGGACAGGCGGGATTATTATAAGAAACTCTTT.

J is TRGJP2 and V is TRGV2. TCRdb lists no J gene, so it was determined here by aligning the DNA to germline. CDR1 and CDR2 (germline): EGSNGY, YDSYNSKV. V trimming: 1 base; J trimming: 12 bases; junction bases outside the gene matches: 5. This CDR3 contains 12 residues. Here the CDR3 DNA reads TGTGCCACCTGGGACGGTCGAAGGATCAAGACGTTT. This translates into CATWDGRRIKTF.

Turning to this clone: It is likely a read error: a sequence one base away is far more abundant. The sample carries other DNA sequences with the same CDR3. The DNA of the CDR3 is TGCGCCTTGTGGGAGGTGCAAGAGTTGGGCAAAAAAATCAAGGTATTT. Encoded protein: CALWEVQELGKKIKVF. The rearrangement uses TRGV9 and TRGJP. This CDR3 has 16 residues. CDR1 GITISATS and CDR2 ISYDGTV come from the germline V gene (reference sequence).

V gene TRGV4 combines with J gene TRGJ1 or TRGJ2. TCRdb carries no J gene annotation; the J gene was assigned here by matching the DNA with germline. With V trimmed by 2 bases and J by 3 bases, 1 base remained unmatched. The germline CDR1 and CDR2 sequences are EGSTGY and YDSYTSSV. The CDR3 length is 12 residues. As DNA, the CDR3 is TGTGCCACCTGGGATGCTTATTATAAGAAACTCTTT. Amino acids: CATWDAYYKKLF.

This clone occurred a few times. This chain joins TRGV4 and TRGJP2. No J gene was available from TCRdb, and it was assigned here by a germline match of the DNA. The CDR3 runs to 13 residues. V lost 1 base, J lost 11 bases, and 7 bases stayed unmatched. Germline CDR1 is EGSTGY and CDR2 is YDSYTSSV. CDR3 DNA: TGTGCCACCTGGGATGGACCCCGGTGGATCAAGACGTTT. This sequence encodes CATWDGPRWIKTF.

The rearrangement links TRGV9 to TRGJP2. The J gene is not listed in TCRdb, so it was assigned here from a DNA match to germline. The CDR3 is 16 residues long. Trimming took 0 bases from V and 2 from J; bases not matched to a gene: 6. Germline CDR1 is GITISATS and CDR2 is ISYDGTV (reference sequence). CDR3 DNA: TGTGCCTTGTGGGAGGTGCAAGGGAGTAGTGATTGGATCAAGACGTTT. Protein: CALWEVQGSSDWIKTF.